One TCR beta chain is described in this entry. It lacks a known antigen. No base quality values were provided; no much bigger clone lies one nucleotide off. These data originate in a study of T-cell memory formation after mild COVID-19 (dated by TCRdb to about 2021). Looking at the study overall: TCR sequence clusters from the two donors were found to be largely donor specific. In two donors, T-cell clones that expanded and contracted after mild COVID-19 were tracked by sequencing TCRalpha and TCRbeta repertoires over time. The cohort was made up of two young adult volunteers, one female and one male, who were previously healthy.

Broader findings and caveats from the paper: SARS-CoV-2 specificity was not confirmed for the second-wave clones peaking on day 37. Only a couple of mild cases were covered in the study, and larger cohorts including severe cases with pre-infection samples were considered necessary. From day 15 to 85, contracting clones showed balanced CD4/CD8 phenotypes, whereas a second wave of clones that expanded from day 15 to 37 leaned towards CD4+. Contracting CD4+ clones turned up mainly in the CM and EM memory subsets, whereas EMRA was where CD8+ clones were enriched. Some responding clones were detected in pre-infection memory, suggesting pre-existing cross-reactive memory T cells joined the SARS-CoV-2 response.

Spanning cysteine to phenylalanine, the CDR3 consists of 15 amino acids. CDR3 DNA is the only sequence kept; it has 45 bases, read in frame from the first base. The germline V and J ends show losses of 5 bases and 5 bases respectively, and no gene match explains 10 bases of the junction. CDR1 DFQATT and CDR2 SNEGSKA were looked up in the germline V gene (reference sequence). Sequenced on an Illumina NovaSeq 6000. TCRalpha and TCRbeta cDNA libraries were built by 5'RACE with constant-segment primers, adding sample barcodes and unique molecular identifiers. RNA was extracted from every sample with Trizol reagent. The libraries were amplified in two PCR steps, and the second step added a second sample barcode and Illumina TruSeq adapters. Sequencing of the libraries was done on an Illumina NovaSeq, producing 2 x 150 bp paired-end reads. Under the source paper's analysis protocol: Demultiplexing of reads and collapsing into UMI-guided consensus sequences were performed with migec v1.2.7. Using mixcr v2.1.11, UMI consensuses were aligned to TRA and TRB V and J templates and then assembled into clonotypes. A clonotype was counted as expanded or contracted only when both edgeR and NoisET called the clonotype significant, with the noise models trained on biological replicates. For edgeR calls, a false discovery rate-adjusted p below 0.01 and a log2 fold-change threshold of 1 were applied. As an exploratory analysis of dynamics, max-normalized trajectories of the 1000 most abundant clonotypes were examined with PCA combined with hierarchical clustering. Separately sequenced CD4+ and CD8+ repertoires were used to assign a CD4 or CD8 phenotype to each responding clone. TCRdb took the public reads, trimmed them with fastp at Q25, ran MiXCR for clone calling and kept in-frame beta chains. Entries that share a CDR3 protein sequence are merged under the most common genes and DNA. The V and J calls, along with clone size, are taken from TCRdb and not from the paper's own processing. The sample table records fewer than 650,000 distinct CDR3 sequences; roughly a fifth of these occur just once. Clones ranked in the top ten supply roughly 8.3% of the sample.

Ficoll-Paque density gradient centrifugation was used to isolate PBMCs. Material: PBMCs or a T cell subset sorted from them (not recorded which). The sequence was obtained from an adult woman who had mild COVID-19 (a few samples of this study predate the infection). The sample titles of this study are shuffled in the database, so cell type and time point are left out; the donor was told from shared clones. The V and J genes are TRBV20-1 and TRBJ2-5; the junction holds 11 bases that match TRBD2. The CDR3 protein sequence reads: CSAHGLAGGRETQYF. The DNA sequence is TGCAGTGCTCACGGGCTAGCGGGAGGCAGGGAGACCCAGTACTTC.